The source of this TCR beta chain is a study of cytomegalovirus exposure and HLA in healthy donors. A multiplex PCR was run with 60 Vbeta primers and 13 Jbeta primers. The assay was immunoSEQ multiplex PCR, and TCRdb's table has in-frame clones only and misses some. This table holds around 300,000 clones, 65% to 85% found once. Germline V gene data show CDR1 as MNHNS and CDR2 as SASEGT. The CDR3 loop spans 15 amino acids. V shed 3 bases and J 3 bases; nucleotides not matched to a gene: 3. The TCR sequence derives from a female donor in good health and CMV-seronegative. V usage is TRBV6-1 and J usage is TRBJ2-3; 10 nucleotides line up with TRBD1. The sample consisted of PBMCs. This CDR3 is CASSDDRGPTDTQYF. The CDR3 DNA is TGTGCCAGCAGTGACGACAGGGGGCCGACAGATACGCAGTATTTT.